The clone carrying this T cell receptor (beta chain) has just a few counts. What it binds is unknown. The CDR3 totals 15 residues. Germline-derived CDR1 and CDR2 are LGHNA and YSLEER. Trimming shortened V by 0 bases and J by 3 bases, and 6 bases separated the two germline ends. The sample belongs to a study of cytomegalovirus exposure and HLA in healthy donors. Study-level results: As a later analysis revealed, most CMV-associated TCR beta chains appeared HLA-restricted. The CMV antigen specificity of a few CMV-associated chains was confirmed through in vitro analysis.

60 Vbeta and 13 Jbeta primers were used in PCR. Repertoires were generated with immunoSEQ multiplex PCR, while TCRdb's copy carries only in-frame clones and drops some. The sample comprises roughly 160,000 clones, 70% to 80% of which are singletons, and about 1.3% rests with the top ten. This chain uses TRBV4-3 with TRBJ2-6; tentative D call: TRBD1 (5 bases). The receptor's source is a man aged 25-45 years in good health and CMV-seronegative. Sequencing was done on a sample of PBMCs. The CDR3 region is CASSQDRVGANVLTF. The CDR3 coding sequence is TGCGCCAGCAGCCAAGACAGGGTTGGGGCCAACGTCCTGACTTTC.